The clone carrying this T cell receptor beta chain was seen once. No antigen is known for it. In the same sample, other DNA sequences code for this CDR3. The data were obtained in a study of cytomegalovirus exposure and HLA in healthy donors. Study-level information: Earlier results showed almost 120 million unique TCR beta sequences derived from approximately 170 million T cells.

V dropped 6 bases and J dropped 2; count of bases not matched to a gene: 9. The CDR3 totals 15 residues. Germline V gives CDR1 MNHEY, CDR2 SMNVEV (reference sequence). The study ran its PCR with 60 Vbeta and 13 Jbeta primers. In the source study's methods: A follow-up analysis tallied around 80 million unique TCR beta chains, roughly 9.9 million shared. Using immunoSEQ multiplex PCR, the repertoire was profiled, and TCRdb retains in-frame clones only, with some absent. From that table come the V and J calls and clone size; the DNA was used to work out D and trimming. This table has 55,000 to 70,000 clones, 80% appearing once. Whole-study results and caveats: Among donors in an Asian-associated ancestry cluster, a later analysis reportedly found fewer N-insertions than the roughly 610-donor mean.

Sequencing input: PBMCs. The sequence came from a male donor in good health and CMV-seronegative. V is TRBV27 and J is TRBJ2-7; 8 positions agree with TRBD2. The CDR3 region is CASSFSGGGTYEQYF. CDR3 bases: TGTGCCAGCAGCTTCAGCGGGGGTGGAACCTACGAGCAGTACTTC.